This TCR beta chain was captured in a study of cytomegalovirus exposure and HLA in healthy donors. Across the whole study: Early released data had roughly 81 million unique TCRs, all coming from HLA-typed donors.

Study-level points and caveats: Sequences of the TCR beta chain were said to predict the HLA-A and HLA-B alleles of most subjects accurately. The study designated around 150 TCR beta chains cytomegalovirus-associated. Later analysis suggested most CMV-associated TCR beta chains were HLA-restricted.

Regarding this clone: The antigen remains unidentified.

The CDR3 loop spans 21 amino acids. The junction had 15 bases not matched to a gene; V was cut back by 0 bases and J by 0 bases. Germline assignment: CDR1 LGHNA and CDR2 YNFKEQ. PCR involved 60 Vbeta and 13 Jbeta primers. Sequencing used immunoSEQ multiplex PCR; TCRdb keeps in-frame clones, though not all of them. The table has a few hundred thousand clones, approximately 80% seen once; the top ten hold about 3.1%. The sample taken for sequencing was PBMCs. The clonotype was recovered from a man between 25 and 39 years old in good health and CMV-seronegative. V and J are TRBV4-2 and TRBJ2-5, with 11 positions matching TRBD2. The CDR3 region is CASSQEVGLAGGLQYQETQYF. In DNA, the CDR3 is TGTGCCAGCAGCCAAGAGGTAGGGCTAGCGGGGGGCCTCCAGTACCAAGAGACCCAGTACTTC.